This entry describes one T cell receptor beta chain. The antigen it binds to is not known. No qualities accompany the bases; no much larger clone lies one base away. The germline V gene encodes CDR1 MGHRA and CDR2 YSYEKL. Between the V and J ends, shortened by 2 bases and 1 base respectively, the junction contains 12 bases. The CDR3 runs 15 amino acids, cysteine and phenylalanine included. Kept here is only the CDR3 DNA, which spans 45 bases and is read in frame from base 1. Using the deep immunoSEQ assay, TCR CDR3 regions were amplified from genomic DNA by multiplex PCR. For each cell subset, the extracted genomic DNA was distributed evenly across all wells of several immunoSEQ 96-well plates, and each plate served as one replicate. Each replicate PCR for sorted subsets received around 0.2 ug genomic DNA, equal to roughly 30,000 T cell genomes. The purified libraries were quantified using a Qubit 3.0 fluorometer, sized with a Bioanalyzer 2100, and then quantified again using the KAPA Library Quantification kit. A separate single-read 150-cycle Illumina NextSeq 550 flow cell was used to sequence each immunoSEQ 96-well plate. As for the authors' bioinformatics: The immunoSEQ output contained only junctional sequences without quality scores, so filtering could not match that applied to full-length reads. Sequences were annotated with PyIR, a Python wrapper for IgBLAST v1.9, using IMGT germline references to assign V/J genes and CDR3. Reads were removed for weak V/J assignments (E-value above 1e-6), missing CDR3, stop codons, out-of-frame junctions, or ambiguous translated residues. A V3J clonotype was defined by an identical inferred V gene, J gene, and CDR3 amino acid sequence. The percentage overlap between two repertoires was calculated by dividing the number of shared unique clonotypes by the size of the smaller repertoire. RTK rarefaction, the Chao1 estimator, and Recon v2.1 estimates of unobserved clonotypes were used to assess repertoire richness. For all TCRbeta clonotypes obtained by the gDNA method from several donors, generation probabilities were computed with OLGA. This is the immuneACCESS table as TCRdb keeps it, with only in-frame sequences that have V and J called. A part of the clones is gone; compared with another copy, unresolved V genes explain less than half, and the rest is unexplained. For V, J and clone size, that table is used; D and trimming come from the DNA. For this sample the table gives around 750,000 clones, of which 74% were detected only once. Approximately 1.7% of the sample goes to the ten largest clones.

Donors were healthy HIV-negative adults with no recently reported acute infections or vaccinations. Every donor was a Caucasian adult residing in Nashville, Tennessee, USA. CD4+ T cells were enriched by magnetic negative selection, after which naive cells were positively selected on CD45RA and the negative fraction was taken as the memory subset. Blood was collected by leukapheresis, and PBMCs were isolated by Ficoll-Histopaque density gradient centrifugation and then cryopreserved in liquid nitrogen vapor phase. Purity and quantity of every magnetically sorted T cell population were checked by analytical flow cytometry. Each sorted fraction had its genomic DNA isolated and then quantified by UV absorbance on a Nanodrop 2000c. The sample originates from a study of shared clonotypes between healthy human individuals (dated by TCRdb to 2020 to 2022). About the investigation overall: A couple of women and a few men aged 18 to 49 years were included in the cohort. To increase sequencing depth and limit assay-specific biases, TCR repertoire library preparation and sequencing were carried out by different laboratories using diverse techniques. For each donor, three plates each were used for CD4 naive and CD4 memory, two plates were used for CD8 naive, and one plate was used for CD8 memory. Blood TCR repertoires of a handful of healthy adults were deeply sequenced to estimate repertoire size and the extent of clonotype sharing between individuals. Leukapheresis yielded between about 0.85 and 9 billion PBMCs per donor.

Study-wide conclusions, independent of this receptor: Higher generation probabilities were observed for clonotypes shared by all four sorted-subset donors than for non-shared clonotypes. Sampling was restricted to blood, and TCR repertoires in tissues likely differ from the TCR repertoires found in blood. Larger estimated clonotype richness was generally found for naive subsets than for memory subsets. Approximately 5% of naive CD4, 3.5% of naive CD8, about 2.4% of memory CD4, and about 0.4% of memory CD8 clonotypes were shared across several donors. Because the study included a small number of donors, the genetic and exposure-history diversity represented was limited. Based on pairwise subsampling, the degree of clonotype sharing among donors was expected to be affected by sequencing depth. Rarefaction of sorted-subset datasets indicated incomplete sequencing despite the large sequencing depth.

The V and J genes are TRBV4-1 and TRBJ2-7, with the D gene too uncertain to name. The sequencing sample was made of memory CD4+ T cells sorted from blood. The cell subset or site label, as the study defines it: CD45RA-negative fraction. The source of this sequence is a woman in her 30s in good health. This receptor carries the CDR3 CASSQSSRFSYEQYF. The sequenced DNA is TGCGCCAGCAGCCAATCGTCTCGCTTTTCCTACGAGCAGTACTTC.